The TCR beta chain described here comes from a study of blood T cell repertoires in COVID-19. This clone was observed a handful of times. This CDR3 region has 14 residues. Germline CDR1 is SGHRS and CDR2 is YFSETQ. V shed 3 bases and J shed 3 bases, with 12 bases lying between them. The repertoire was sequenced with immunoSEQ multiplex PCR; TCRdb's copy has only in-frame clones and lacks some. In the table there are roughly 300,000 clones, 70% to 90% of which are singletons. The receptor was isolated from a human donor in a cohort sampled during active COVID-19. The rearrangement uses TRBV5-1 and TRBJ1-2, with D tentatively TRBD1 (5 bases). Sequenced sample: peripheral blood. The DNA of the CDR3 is TGCGCCAGCAGCTCGTCCGGAGGGGACTATGGCTACACCTTC. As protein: CASSSSGGDYGYTF.